Listed below are T cell receptor beta chains from one sample, sequenced in a study of blood T cell repertoires in COVID-19. Data came from immunoSEQ multiplex PCR; TCRdb stores just in-frame clones and leaves some out. The sample holds 300,000 to 400,000 clones; about nine tenths are singletons and the top ten take around 8.9%. The specimen sequenced was peripheral blood. These receptors were collected from a man between 25 and 39 years old with COVID-19, enrolled during active disease. Both conserved end residues are part of each CDR3. Each record gives: clone size, J gene, CDR3 length, V gene, D gene, CDR3 DNA, CDR3 protein. D genes are given only for firm matches. Size is omitted from some rows. Given values are once, few, many or a class for expanded clones.

.	TRBJ2-7	14	TRBV5-4	.	TGTGCCAGCAGCTTGGAACCAGGGACTTACGAGCAGTACTTC	CASSLEPGTYEQYF
.	TRBJ2-5	14	TRBV6-7	.	TGTGCCAGCAGCCCCGGAGGCTTCCAAGAGACCCAGTACTTC	CASSPGGFQETQYF
.	TRBJ1-6	17	TRBV27	TRBD1	TGTGCCAGCAGTTTACCGAGACAGGGGACCAATAATTCACCCCTCCACTTT	CASSLPRQGTNNSPLHF
.	TRBJ2-7	13	TRBV30	.	TGTGCCTGGAGTGCGGACAGCTTCTACGAGCAGTACTTC	CAWSADSFYEQYF
.	TRBJ2-7	13	TRBV12-3/TRBV12-4	TRBD1	TGTGCCAGCAGGCCCACAGGGGTCTACGAGCAGTACTTC	CASRPTGVYEQYF
.	TRBJ2-1	13	TRBV6-2/TRBV6-3	.	TGTGCCAGCAGTTACGAGGCTAGTAGTTCTTGGATCTTC	CASSYEASSSWIF
.	TRBJ2-7	12	TRBV19	.	TGTGCCAGTACTGGCCCTTCCTACGAGCAGTACTTC	CASTGPSYEQYF
once	TRBJ1-2	16	TRBV3-1/TRBV3-2	.	TGTGCCAGCAGCCAAGATCGAATAGGGGGTAACTATGGCTACACCTTC	CASSQDRIGGNYGYTF
.	TRBJ1-2	14	TRBV18	TRBD1	TGTGCCAGCTCACCACCTGGACAGGGCTATGGCTACACCTTC	CASSPPGQGYGYTF
.	TRBJ2-7	14	TRBV18	.	TGTGCCAGCTCACCCAACAGGGCTTCCTACGAGCAGTACTTC	CASSPNRASYEQYF
.	TRBJ2-7	14	TRBV3-1/TRBV3-2	.	TGTGCCAGCAGCCAGGGGAGGAGCTCCTACGAGCAGTACTTC	CASSQGRSSYEQYF
.	TRBJ1-2	16	TRBV19	TRBD1	TGTGCCAGTAGTATCCTCATCGACCCAGGGGGATCTGGCTACACCTTC	CASSILIDPGGSGYTF
.	TRBJ2-3	15	TRBV7-3	TRBD2	TGTGCCAGCAGCTTACCTAGCGGCAGCACAGATACGCAGTATTTT	CASSLPSGSTDTQYF
.	TRBJ1-6	16	TRBV2	.	TGTGCCAGCAGTTCAACAGGGATGTCCTATAATTCACCCCTCCACTTT	CASSSTGMSYNSPLHF
.	TRBJ2-2	17	TRBV4-2	.	TGTGCCAGCAGCCCAACCTCGGCGGGGCTGAACACCGGGGAGCTGTTTTTT	CASSPTSAGLNTGELFF
.	TRBJ2-1	18	TRBV19	TRBD2	TGTGCCAGTACCACAACCGGGACTAGCGGAGTTCGATACAATGAGCAGTTCTTC	CASTTTGTSGVRYNEQFF
.	TRBJ1-1	14	TRBV7-8	.	TGTGCCAGCAGCTCTACATGGGGGGACACTGAAGCTTTCTTT	CASSSTWGDTEAFF
.	TRBJ2-2	17	TRBV27	TRBD2	TGTGCCAGCAGTTTAAGAAGTCTAGCGGGATTAACCGGGGAGCTGTTTTTT	CASSLRSLAGLTGELFF
.	TRBJ1-6	14	TRBV30	TRBD1	TGTGCCTGGAGTTCGGGGACAGATAATTCACCCCTCCACTTT	CAWSSGTDNSPLHF
.	TRBJ2-3	16	TRBV6-2/TRBV6-3	TRBD2	TGTGCCAGCAGTTACTTAGCGGGGGGGCGAACAGATACGCAGTATTTT	CASSYLAGGRTDTQYF
.	TRBJ1-4	20	TRBV5-4	TRBD1	TGTGCCAGCAGCAAGGGACAGGGGACGGTTTCGGGAGCAACTAATGAAAAACTGTTTTTT	CASSKGQGTVSGATNEKLFF
few	TRBJ1-2	12	TRBV12-3/TRBV12-4	.	TGTGCCAGCACCCCGGGAAACTATGGCTACACCTTC	CASTPGNYGYTF
.	TRBJ1-1	15	TRBV2	TRBD1	TGTGCCAGCAGTCCTATGGACAGGGCTGGCACTGAAGCTTTCTTT	CASSPMDRAGTEAFF
.	TRBJ2-2	14	TRBV30	.	TGTGCCTGGAGGGCCGGGGGGAACACCGGGGAGCTGTTTTTT	CAWRAGGNTGELFF
.	TRBJ2-6	18	TRBV2	TRBD1	TGTGCCAGCCGCCCGGGACAGGGTAAAGGGGCTGGGGCCAACGTCCTGACTTTC	CASRPGQGKGAGANVLTF
.	TRBJ2-7	13	TRBV7-9	TRBD1	TGTGCCAGCAGCTTAGCTCAGGGGGCCGAGCAGTACTTC	CASSLAQGAEQYF
.	TRBJ1-2	14	TRBV7-2	.	TGTGCCAGCAGCAGCAACCAGGGAGGAGGGGGCTACACCTTC	CASSSNQGGGGYTF
few	TRBJ2-7	13	TRBV19	.	TGTGCCATTGCGGACGGCCCCGGGGACGAGCAGTACTTC	CAIADGPGDEQYF
once	TRBJ1-2	12	TRBV28	.	TGTGCCAGCAGCCTACAGGGAGATGGCTACACCTTC	CASSLQGDGYTF
.	TRBJ2-2	10	TRBV20-1	.	TGCAGTGCCTTCACCGGGGAGCTGTTTTTT	CSAFTGELFF
.	TRBJ2-3	12	TRBV29-1	.	TGCAGCGTTGAATCAAGCACAGATACGCAGTATTTT	CSVESSTDTQYF
.	TRBJ2-7	15	TRBV9	.	TGTGCCAGCAGCGTAGCTGCCGACAACTCCTACGAGCAGTACTTC	CASSVAADNSYEQYF
.	TRBJ1-2	15	TRBV5-1	.	TGCGCCAGCAGCTTAACCAGCGGAACTAACTATGGCTACACCTTC	CASSLTSGTNYGYTF
.	TRBJ1-1	16	TRBV28	TRBD1	TGTGCCAGCAGTTTTCCCCGACAGGGTTTTTTCGCTGAAGCTTTCTTT	CASSFPRQGFFAEAFF
.	TRBJ1-1	12	TRBV15	.	TGTGCCACCAGCACAGTCCTCACTGAAGCTTTCTTT	CATSTVLTEAFF
.	TRBJ2-7	15	TRBV27	TRBD1	TGTGCCAGCAGTTTATGGGGGACAGGGTTAAACGAGCAGTACTTC	CASSLWGTGLNEQYF
.	TRBJ2-6	16	TRBV5-4	.	TGTGCCAGCAGCCCTCGCCAACTCTCTGGGGCCAACGTCCTGACTTTC	CASSPRQLSGANVLTF
.	TRBJ2-7	16	TRBV4-2	TRBD2	TGTGCCAGCAGCCAAGAGTTCTCTAGCGGAACCTACGAGCAGTACTTC	CASSQEFSSGTYEQYF
.	TRBJ1-5	13	TRBV7-2	.	TGTGCCAGCAGCCTTAATAGCAATCAGCCCCAGCATTTT	CASSLNSNQPQHF
.	TRBJ2-1	12	TRBV10-3	.	TGTGCCATCAGTGACCCAGGAGGTGAGCAGTTCTTC	CAISDPGGEQFF
.	TRBJ2-3	16	TRBV11-2	TRBD1	TGTGCCAGCAGCCCCCCGGACAGGCTTGGGGCAGATACGCAGTATTTT	CASSPPDRLGADTQYF
.	TRBJ2-1	14	TRBV19	TRBD1	TGTGCCAGTGAAGACAGGGGTGTCCCCAATGAGCAGTTCTTC	CASEDRGVPNEQFF
.	TRBJ2-3	16	TRBV9	TRBD2	TGTGCCAGCAGCGTAGATCTAGCGGGAGGGCAAGATACGCAGTATTTT	CASSVDLAGGQDTQYF
.	TRBJ1-1	13	TRBV19	TRBD1	TGTGCCAGCTCAAACAGGGGGAGAACTGAAGCTTTCTTT	CASSNRGRTEAFF
.	TRBJ1-1	16	TRBV15	.	TGTGCCACCAGCAGGGGTACCGGGACTGTGAACACTGAAGCTTTCTTT	CATSRGTGTVNTEAFF
.	TRBJ2-1	15	TRBV7-3	.	TGTGCCAGCAGCTATGGGGGGGCCTCGTACAATGAGCAGTTCTTC	CASSYGGASYNEQFF
.	TRBJ2-1	11	TRBV10-3	.	TGTGCCATCACGGGGAACAATGAGCAGTTCTTC	CAITGNNEQFF
few	TRBJ1-1	12	TRBV18	.	TGTGCCAGCTCACCAGTCGGGGCTGAAGCTTTCTTT	CASSPVGAEAFF
.	TRBJ2-3	15	TRBV7-6	.	TGTGCCAGCAGCTTTCTGGGGGGGCTGGGAGATACGCAGTATTTT	CASSFLGGLGDTQYF
.	TRBJ2-7	16	TRBV9	.	TGTGCCAGCAGCGTAGCCGCGGCAGTTCGATCCTACGAGCAGTACTTC	CASSVAAAVRSYEQYF
.	TRBJ2-3	15	TRBV5-1	.	TGCGCCAGCAGCGAACCGGGACTTCCCACAGATACGCAGTATTTT	CASSEPGLPTDTQYF
.	TRBJ1-1	16	TRBV3-1/TRBV3-2	TRBD1	TGTGCCAGCAGCCAACCAATACAGGGGGCGGCGACTGAAGCTTTCTTT	CASSQPIQGAATEAFF
.	TRBJ1-2	16	TRBV21-1	.	TGTGCCAGCACCAAGGAGGGAACAAGGGGGCGAGGCGGCTACACCTTC	CASTKEGTRGRGGYTF